A single sample gave rise to the 16 T cell receptor beta chains below, sequenced in a study of identifying expanded T cells in peripheral blood. Repertoires were generated with immunoSEQ multiplex PCR, while TCRdb's copy carries only in-frame clones and drops some. Of roughly 96,000 clones detected, roughly 90% appear once; the ten largest clones hold around 6%. Sequencing input: blood. Source of these receptors: a person between 18 and 69 years old in good health.

The V call is TRBV6-5, the J call TRBJ2-1, with no clear D. Germline CDR1 MNHEY, CDR2 SVGAGI. This CDR3 contains 13 residues. V dropped 4 bases and J dropped 5 bases, with 9 bases sitting between them. The CDR3 DNA reads as TGTGCCAGCAGTTTCGGGCCCAACAATGAGCAGTTCTTC. Its translation: CASSFGPNNEQFF.

This clone has only one observation. The genes are TRBV5-6 and TRBJ2-7, with 7 bases matching TRBD1. The ends lost 0 bases at V and 2 bases at J; junction bases unmatched: 8. The CDR3 is made up of 16 amino acids. Per the germline V gene, CDR1 is SGHDT and CDR2 is YYEEEE. CDR3 protein: CASSLAGTEVPYEQYF. For the CDR3, the DNA is TGTGCCAGCAGCTTGGCCGGGACAGAGGTGCCCTACGAGCAGTACTTC.

This chain joins TRBV4-2 and TRBJ1-1; no firm D call. The CDR3 sequence is 12 residues long. Between the trimmed V and J ends, which lost 1 base and 2 bases, there was a span of 2 bases. Germline V gene sequence: CDR1 LGHNA, CDR2 YNFKEQ. The CDR3 DNA sequence: TGTGCCAGCAGCCAAGGCAACACTGAAGCTTTCTTT. Protein sequence: CASSQGNTEAFF.

This sequence joins TRBV2 and TRBJ2-5; possible D gene TRBD1, 6 bases. V dropped 6 bases and J dropped 1 base, with 12 bases sitting between them. The CDR3 totals 14 residues. The germline CDR1 and CDR2 sequences are SNHLY and FYNNEI. The CDR3 coding sequence is TGTGCCAGCAGAACCGGACAGATCCAAGAGACCCAGTACTTC. It yields the protein CASRTGQIQETQYF.

The chain recombines TRBV6-5 with TRBJ2-3; a possible D gene is TRBD1 (5 bases). Germline V gives CDR1 MNHEY, CDR2 SVGAGI. The CDR3 sequence is 16 residues long. Between the trimmed V and J ends, which lost 2 bases and 0 bases, there was a span of 12 bases. The chain's CDR3 is CASSYHRLKSTDTQYF. The CDR3 DNA follows: TGTGCCAGCAGTTACCACAGGTTAAAAAGCACAGATACGCAGTATTTT.

The V and J genes are TRBV2 and TRBJ2-7; D is perhaps TRBD1 (5 bases). The CDR3 length is 12 residues. Germline V CDR1 and CDR2: SNHLY, FYNNEI. V lost 7 bases and J 13 bases, leaving 20 bases between the germline ends. CDR3 nucleotides: TGTGCCAGCACGCTGGACACCCAAAGGGCATACTTC. Protein product: CASTLDTQRAYF. Full variable domain (rest looked up from reference TRBV2 and TRBJ2-7): EPEVTQTPSHQVTQMGQEVILRCVPISNHLYFYWYRQILGQKVEFLVSFYNNEISEKSEIFDDQFSVERPDGSNFTLKIRSTKLEDSAMYFCASTLDTQRAYFGPGTRLTVT.

The chain joins TRBV7-2 to TRBJ2-7, with D perhaps matching TRBD1 (6 bases). Germline V CDR1 and CDR2: SGHTA, FQGNSA. CDR3 length: 17 residues. With 3 bases removed from V and 2 bases from J, the gap between germline ends came to 20 bases. The CDR3 reads CASSFPPGSRGTYEQYF. The CDR3 nucleotides are TGTGCCAGCAGCTTCCCCCCGGGCAGCAGGGGCACCTACGAGCAGTACTTC.

This rearrangement joins TRBV29-1 to TRBJ1-1; maybe TRBD1 (6 bases). The germline gives CDR1 SQVTM, CDR2 ANQGSEA. V gave up 7 bases and J gave up 10 bases, with 28 bases separating them. CDR3 length: 15 amino acids. CDR3 bases: TGCAGCGCCTCATTAAACAGGGCCCAACAACAAGTAGCTTTCTTT. Translated, it gives CSASLNRAQQQVAFF.

V is TRBV9 and J is TRBJ2-2; 14 positions agree with TRBD2. The CDR3 consists of 17 residues. CDR1 is SGDLS and CDR2 is YYNGEE in the germline V gene. Trimming at V came to 0 bases and at J to 4 bases, leaving 2 bases not matched to a gene. Written as DNA, the CDR3 is TGTGCCAGCAGCGTAGGTGGACTAGCGGGAGGCACCGGGGAGCTGTTTTTT. Its protein product is CASSVGGLAGGTGELFF.

The rearrangement links TRBV7-2 to TRBJ1-2; the D is unclear. V gave up 1 base and J gave up 8 bases, with 17 bases separating them. The germline V gene has CDR1 SGHTA and CDR2 FQGNSA. The CDR3 loop spans 15 amino acids. CDR3 DNA: TGTGCCAGCAGCTTAGATATGTTGGTTTCTAGGGGCTACACCTTC. It encodes CASSLDMLVSRGYTF.

Details on this clone: Other nucleotide sequences in the sample specify the same CDR3. CDR3 sequence (DNA): TGTGCCAGCAGCCAAGGCTACGAGCAGTACTTC. This encodes CASSQGYEQYF. The genes are TRBV14 and TRBJ2-7, with no clear D. The CDR3 loop spans 11 amino acids. The germline gives CDR1 SGHDN, CDR2 FVKESK. V was clipped by 1 base and J by 3 bases, with 1 base between them.

This chain connects TRBV2 to TRBJ1-2; 8 bases match TRBD1. CDR1 and CDR2 (germline): SNHLY, FYNNEI. V was pared by 1 base and J by 2 bases, with 9 bases of the junction left unmatched. The CDR3 covers 17 residues. CDR3 in DNA: TGTGCCAGCAGTGAAGGAGACAGGGGATTGGCAAACTATGGCTACACCTTC. Translating it yields CASSEGDRGLANYGYTF.

V usage is TRBV7-9 and J usage is TRBJ2-7; D gene ambiguous. Germline V gene data show CDR1 as SEHNR and CDR2 as FQNEAQ (reference sequence). The CDR3 contains 14 residues. V shed 5 bases and J shed 4 bases, with 15 bases lying between them. The CDR3 is CASSNSRLGYEQYF. The CDR3, as DNA: TGTGCCAGCAGCAACTCAAGGTTAGGGTACGAGCAGTACTTC.

The chain employs TRBV5-1 and TRBJ1-1, with 8 bases lining up with TRBD1. This CDR3 has 14 residues. Germline lookup yields CDR1 SGHRS and CDR2 YFSETQ. V dropped 4 bases and J dropped 3; count of bases not matched to a gene: 5. The CDR3 coding sequence is TGCGCCAGCAGCGAACGGACAGGGCACACTGAAGCTTTCTTT. It specifies CASSERTGHTEAFF.

V is TRBV10-3 and J is TRBJ2-7, with 8 positions matching TRBD1. Germline V lookup: CDR1 ENHRY, CDR2 SYGVKD. The CDR3 is made up of 16 amino acids. The trim removed 0 bases at V and 7 bases at J, leaving 11 bases unmatched. The CDR3 DNA sequence: TGTGCCATCAGTGAGTCCGAGAGACAGGGGCTGAGAGAGCAGTACTTC. Its protein product is CAISESERQGLREQYF.

This clone appeared once. The J gene is TRBJ1-2, the V gene TRBV15, with D tentatively TRBD1 (5 bases). Germline V gene sequence: CDR1 LNHNV, CDR2 YYDKDF (reference sequence). The CDR3 covers 14 residues. V was trimmed by 5 bases and J by 8 bases, leaving 18 bases between them. The CDR3 DNA is TGTGCCACCAGCGAAACCCGGGACCTGAGGGGCTACACCTTC. Encoded protein: CATSETRDLRGYTF. The whole variable domain, remainder taken from reference TRBV15 and TRBJ1-2, is DAMVIQNPRYQVTQFGKPVTLSCSQTLNHNVMYWYQQKSSQAPKLLFHYYDKDFNNEADTPDNFQSRRPNTSFCFLDIRSPGLGDTAMYLCATSETRDLRGYTFGSGTRLTVV.